Many counts were recorded for the clone carrying this T cell receptor beta chain. Its target is unknown. The data belong to a study of T cells in Graves' hyperthyroidism and ophthalmopathy. Amplification of TCR beta CDR3 regions was performed using RNA transcripts as template. The primer set for the first-round RT-PCR of the TCR CDR3 was HTBI. TCRdb recomputed calls from the multiplex PCR reads with MiXCR, one row per CDR3 protein. The sample lists about 260,000 distinct CDR3 sequences; 25% to 30% were seen once. V was trimmed by 8 bases and J by 2 bases, leaving 16 bases between them. The CDR3 is 14 residues long. CDR1 is SEHNR and CDR2 is FQNEAQ in the germline V gene (reference sequence). Points from the study as a whole: The model identified upcoming ophthalmopathy a median approximately six months ahead of onset.

Reasons for excluding patients were uncontrolled infection, other autoimmune disease, pregnancy or lactation. The V call is TRBV7-9, the J call TRBJ2-7; TRBD2 might be the D (5 bases). The sample taken for sequencing was blood. The sequence was collected from a man aged 35-49 years with Graves' hyperthyroidism that later progressed to Graves' ophthalmopathy. CDR3 sequence (DNA): TGTGCCAGCGCCCCCCGGGGAGAAACCTACGAGCAGTACTTC. Protein sequence: CASAPRGETYEQYF.